These T cell receptor beta chains were read from a single sample in a study of CD8 T cells in ankylosing spondylitis. TCRdb called the 5' RACE reads again in MiXCR, with one record for every CDR3 protein. The data show some 240,000 distinct CDR3 sequences, around 7.8% seen once. Sequencing was performed on blood, either unsorted or a sorted T cell fraction (not recorded which). The receptors originated from a male donor with ankylosing spondylitis or in good health (not recorded which). Both conserved end residues are part of each CDR3. The order of the fields is D gene, V gene, J gene, clone size, CDR3 DNA, CDR3 protein. D genes are given only for firm matches. Clone size is given for some rows only: seen once, a few or many times, or a class if the clone is expanded.

D: TRBD1
V: TRBV6-2/TRBV6-3
J: TRBJ2-7
size: NA
DNA: TGTGCCAGCAGCGGGACGGCCAGGGGGTTATACGAGCAGTACTTC
CDR3: CASSGTARGLYEQYF

D: NA
V: TRBV7-3
J: TRBJ2-2
size: few
DNA: TGTGCCAGCAGCTTAAGTAGCCCGCTATTAGCCGGGGAGCTGTTTTTT
CDR3: CASSLSSPLLAGELFF

D: NA
V: TRBV5-1
J: TRBJ2-3
size: NA
DNA: TGCGCCAGCACGGCCCAGGATACGCAGTATTTT
CDR3: CASTAQDTQYF

D: NA
V: TRBV4-1
J: TRBJ2-7
size: NA
DNA: TGCGCCAGCAGCCAAGATCAGGAGGGGCCACGAACCTACGAGCAGTACTTC
CDR3: CASSQDQEGPRTYEQYF

D: NA
V: TRBV6-2/TRBV6-3
J: TRBJ1-5
size: many
DNA: TGTGCCAGCAGCTCGGGAAGCAATCAGCCCCAGCATTTT
CDR3: CASSSGSNQPQHF

D: NA
V: TRBV4-3
J: TRBJ2-4
size: few
DNA: TGCGCCAGCAGCCAAGAAGTTGGAGAGAGGTACTTC
CDR3: CASSQEVGERYF